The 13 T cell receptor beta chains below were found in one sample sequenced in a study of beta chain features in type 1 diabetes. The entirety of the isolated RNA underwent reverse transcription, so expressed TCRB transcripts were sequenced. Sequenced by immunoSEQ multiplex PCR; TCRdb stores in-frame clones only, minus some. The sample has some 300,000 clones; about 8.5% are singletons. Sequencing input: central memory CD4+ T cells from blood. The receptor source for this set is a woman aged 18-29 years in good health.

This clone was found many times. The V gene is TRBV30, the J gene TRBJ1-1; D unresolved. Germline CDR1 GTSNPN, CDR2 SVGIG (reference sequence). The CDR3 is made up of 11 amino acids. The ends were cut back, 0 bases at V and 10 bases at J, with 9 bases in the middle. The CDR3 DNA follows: TGTGCCTGGAGTGTATTGAGGGCAGCTTTCTTT. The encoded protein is CAWSVLRAAFF. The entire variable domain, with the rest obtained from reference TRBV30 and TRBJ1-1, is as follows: SQTIHQWPATLVQPVGSPLSLECTVEGTSNPNLYWYRQAAGRGLQLLFYSVGIGQISSEVPQNLSASRPQDRQFILSSKKLLLSDSGFYLCAWSVLRAAFFGQGTRLTVV.

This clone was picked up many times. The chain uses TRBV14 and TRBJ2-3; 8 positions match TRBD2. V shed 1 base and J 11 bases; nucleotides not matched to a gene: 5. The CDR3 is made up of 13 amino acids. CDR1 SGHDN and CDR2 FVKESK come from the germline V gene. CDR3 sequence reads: CASSQVGAGEQYF. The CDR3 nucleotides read TGTGCCAGCAGCCAAGTTGGAGCGGGGGAGCAGTATTTT.

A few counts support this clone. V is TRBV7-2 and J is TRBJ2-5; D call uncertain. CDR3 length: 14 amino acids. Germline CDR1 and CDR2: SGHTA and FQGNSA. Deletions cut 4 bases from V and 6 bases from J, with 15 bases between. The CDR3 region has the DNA TGTGCCAGCAGCTCCGACTTAAGGCATAAGACCCAGTACTTC. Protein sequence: CASSSDLRHKTQYF.

CDR3 coding DNA: TGCAGCGTTGAATACACAGGGCTCGGAGGCTACACCTTC. It specifies CSVEYTGLGGYTF. The genes are TRBV29-1 and TRBJ1-2; D is possibly TRBD1 (6 bases). V lost 2 bases and J lost 8, with 15 bases in between. The germline V gene encodes CDR1 SQVTM and CDR2 ANQGSEA. The CDR3 is 13 residues long.

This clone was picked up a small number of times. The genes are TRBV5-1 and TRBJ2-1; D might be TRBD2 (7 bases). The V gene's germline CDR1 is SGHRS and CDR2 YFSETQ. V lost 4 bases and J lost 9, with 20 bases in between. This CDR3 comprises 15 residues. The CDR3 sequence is CASSPSPGGPGEQFF. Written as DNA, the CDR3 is TGCGCCAGCAGCCCCTCTCCGGGGGGCCCCGGTGAGCAGTTCTTC.

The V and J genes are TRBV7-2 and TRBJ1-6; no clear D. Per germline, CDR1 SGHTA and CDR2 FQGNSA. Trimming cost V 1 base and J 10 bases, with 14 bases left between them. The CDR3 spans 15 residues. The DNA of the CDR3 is TGTGCCAGCAGCTTAGTAGATTCGGTGGGATCACCCCTCCACTTT. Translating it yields CASSLVDSVGSPLHF.

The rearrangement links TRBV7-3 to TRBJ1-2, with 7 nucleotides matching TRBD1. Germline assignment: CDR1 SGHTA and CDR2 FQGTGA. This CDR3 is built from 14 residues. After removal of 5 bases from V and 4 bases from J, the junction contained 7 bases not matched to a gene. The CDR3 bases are TGTGCCAGCAGCCCAGACGGGACAGCCTATGGCTACACCTTC. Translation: CASSPDGTAYGYTF.

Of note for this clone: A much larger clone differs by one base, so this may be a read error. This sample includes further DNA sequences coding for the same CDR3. The CDR3 spells CASSKDRGSGELFF. The CDR3 DNA reads as TGTGCTAGCAGCAAGGACAGGGGGTCCGGGGAGCTGTTTTTT. This chain links TRBV7-7 with TRBJ2-2; TRBD1 agrees at 10 bases. The CDR3 runs 14 residues. Germline V gene sequence: CDR1 SSHAT, CDR2 FNYEAQ (reference sequence).

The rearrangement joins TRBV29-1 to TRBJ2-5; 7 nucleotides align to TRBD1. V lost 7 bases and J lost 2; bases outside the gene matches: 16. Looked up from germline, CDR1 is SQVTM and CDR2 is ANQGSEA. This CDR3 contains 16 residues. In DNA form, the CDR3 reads TGCAGCGGTAGACAGGGAATCCAAAGCCTGCAAGAGACCCAGTACTTC. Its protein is CSGRQGIQSLQETQYF.

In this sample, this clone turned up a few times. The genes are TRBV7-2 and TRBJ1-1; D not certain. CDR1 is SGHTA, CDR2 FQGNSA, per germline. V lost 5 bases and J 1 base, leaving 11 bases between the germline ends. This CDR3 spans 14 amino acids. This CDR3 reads CASSPLARNTEAFF. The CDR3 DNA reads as TGTGCCAGCAGCCCCTTGGCCAGGAACACTGAAGCTTTCTTT.

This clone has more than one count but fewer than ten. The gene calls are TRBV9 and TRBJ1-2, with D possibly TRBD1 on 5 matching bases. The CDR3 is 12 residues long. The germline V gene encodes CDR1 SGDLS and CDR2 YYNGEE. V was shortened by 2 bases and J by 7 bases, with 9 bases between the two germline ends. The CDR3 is CASSVRDLGYTF. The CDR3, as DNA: TGTGCCAGCAGCGTCCGGGACCTTGGCTACACCTTC.

CDR3 region: CASSLTSGTTDTQYF. In nucleotides, the CDR3 is TGTGCCAGCAGTCTTACTAGCGGGACCACAGATACGCAGTATTTT. The V and J genes are TRBV5-6 and TRBJ2-3, with 10 bases fitting TRBD2. The CDR3 runs to 15 residues. Germline V gives CDR1 SGHDT, CDR2 YYEEEE. V dropped 5 bases and J dropped 2; count of bases not matched to a gene: 5.

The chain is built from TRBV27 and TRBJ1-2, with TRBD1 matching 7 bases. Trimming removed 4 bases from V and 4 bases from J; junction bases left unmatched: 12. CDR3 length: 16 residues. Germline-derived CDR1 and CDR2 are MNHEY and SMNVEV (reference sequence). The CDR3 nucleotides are TGTGCCAGCAGTTCGTCCGCCGGGACAGATATCTATGGCTACACCTTC. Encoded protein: CASSSSAGTDIYGYTF.